A selection of T cell receptor beta chains follows, all from one sample in a study of T cell responses to AZD1222 COVID-19 vaccine. Clones were read by immunoSEQ multiplex PCR, and TCRdb kept only the in-frame ones, dropping some. There are more than 100,000 clones in the sample; roughly 90% occur only once, and 9.8% lies in the top ten. This specimen was peripheral blood, taken on day 0 of AZD1222 vaccination. The origin of the receptors is an adult in good health. The CDR3 runs from the conserved cysteine through the conserved F or W. A D gene is named only where the DNA matches it firmly. Only some rows state a clone size, as once, few, many or a class for expanded clones.

v_gene	abundance	d_gene	j_gene	len	CDR3aa	CDR3nt
TRBV10-1	-	-	TRBJ2-3	15	CASSDGWAGEDTQYF	TGCGCCAGCAGCGATGGCTGGGCTGGGGAGGATACGCAGTATTTT
TRBV9	once	-	TRBJ2-4	15	CASSVAGTAKNIQYF	TGTGCCAGCAGCGTAGCTGGTACCGCCAAAAACATTCAGTACTTC
TRBV19	few	-	TRBJ2-7	13	CASSIRYTYEQYF	TGTGCCAGTAGTATTCGTTACACCTACGAGCAGTACTTC
TRBV2	-	TRBD1	TRBJ1-3	16	CASSEPTGMSGNTIYF	TGTGCCAGCAGTGAACCGACAGGGATGTCCGGAAACACCATATATTTT
TRBV30	once	-	TRBJ1-1	14	CAWSTYAGYTEAFF	TGTGCCTGGAGTACCTATGCGGGGTACACTGAAGCTTTCTTT
TRBV18	-	TRBD1	TRBJ2-1	16	CASSPRIGQGNNEQFF	TGTGCCAGCTCACCACGCATCGGACAGGGGAACAATGAGCAGTTCTTC
TRBV6-5	-	TRBD2	TRBJ2-4	15	CASSPLGGASNIQYF	TGTGCCAGCAGTCCTCTCGGGGGGGCGTCAAACATTCAGTACTTC
TRBV12-3/TRBV12-4	-	-	TRBJ1-1	12	CASKEKYTEAFF	TGTGCCAGCAAAGAGAAGTACACTGAAGCTTTCTTT
TRBV27	few	TRBD1	TRBJ1-1	13	CASSLRGQVEAFF	TGTGCCAGCAGTTTAAGGGGACAGGTTGAAGCTTTCTTT
TRBV9	-	-	TRBJ2-3	16	CASSGYRVGRTDTQYF	TGTGCCAGCAGCGGCTACAGGGTTGGGAGAACAGATACGCAGTATTTT
TRBV19	-	TRBD2	TRBJ2-1	16	CASSIALAGLYNEQFF	TGTGCCAGTAGTATAGCCCTAGCGGGACTTTACAATGAGCAGTTCTTC
TRBV6-5	once	-	TRBJ2-1	15	CASSYSSTTYNEQFF	TGTGCCAGCAGTTACTCTAGCACCACCTACAATGAGCAGTTCTTC
TRBV5-1	-	-	TRBJ2-7	15	CASRDGQNLSYEQYF	TGCGCCAGCAGAGATGGACAGAACCTCTCCTACGAGCAGTACTTC
TRBV7-2	-	TRBD1	TRBJ1-2	14	CASTRQGSDYGYTF	TGTGCCAGCACCCGACAGGGATCGGACTATGGCTACACCTTC
TRBV7-4	-	TRBD2	TRBJ2-3	18	CASSLVGQTSACTDTQYF	TGTGCCAGCAGCTTAGTAGGACAGACTAGCGCCTGCACAGATACGCAGTATTTT